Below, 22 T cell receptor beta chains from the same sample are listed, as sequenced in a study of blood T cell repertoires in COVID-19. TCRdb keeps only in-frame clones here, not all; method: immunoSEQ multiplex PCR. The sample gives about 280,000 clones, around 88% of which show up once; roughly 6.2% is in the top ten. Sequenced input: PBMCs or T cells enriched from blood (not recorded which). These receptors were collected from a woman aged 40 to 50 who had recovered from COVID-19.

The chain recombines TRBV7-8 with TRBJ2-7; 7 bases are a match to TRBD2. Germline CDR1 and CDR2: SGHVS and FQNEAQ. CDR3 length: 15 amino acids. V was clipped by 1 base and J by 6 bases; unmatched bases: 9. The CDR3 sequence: CASSLGISGVPEQYF. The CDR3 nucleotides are TGTGCCAGCAGCTTAGGTATCAGCGGGGTACCCGAGCAGTACTTC. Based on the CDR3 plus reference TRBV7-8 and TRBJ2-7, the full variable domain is GAGVSQSPRYKVAKRGQDVALRCDPISGHVSLFWYQQALGQGPEFLTYFQNEAQLDKSGLPSDRFFAERPEGSVSTLKIQRTQQEDSAVYLCASSLGISGVPEQYFGPGTRLTVT.

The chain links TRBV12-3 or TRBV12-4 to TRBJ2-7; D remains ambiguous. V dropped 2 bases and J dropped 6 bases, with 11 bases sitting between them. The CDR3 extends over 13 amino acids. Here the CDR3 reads CASSLYPGVEQYF. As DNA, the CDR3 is TGTGCCAGCAGTTTATACCCTGGAGTCGAGCAGTACTTC.

This CDR3 reads CATSKGEEKLFF. CDR3 nucleotide sequence: TGTGCCACCAGCAAGGGGGAAGAAAAACTGTTTTTT. The J gene is TRBJ1-4, the V gene TRBV15; tentatively, D is TRBD1 (6 bases). This CDR3 spans 12 amino acids. The germline V and J ends were trimmed by 4 bases and 8 bases, with 8 bases remaining between them. Germline V CDR1 and CDR2: LNHNV, YYDKDF (reference sequence).

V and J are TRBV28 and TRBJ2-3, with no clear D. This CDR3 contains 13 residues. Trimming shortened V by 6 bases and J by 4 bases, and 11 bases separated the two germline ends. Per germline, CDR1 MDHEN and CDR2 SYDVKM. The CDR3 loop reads CASSRSQADTQYF. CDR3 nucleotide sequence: TGTGCCAGCAGCCGATCCCAGGCAGATACGCAGTATTTT.

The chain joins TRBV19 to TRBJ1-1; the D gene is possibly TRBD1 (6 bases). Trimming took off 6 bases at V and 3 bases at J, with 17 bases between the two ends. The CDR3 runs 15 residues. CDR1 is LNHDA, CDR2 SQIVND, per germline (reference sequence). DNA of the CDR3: TGTGCCAGTAGGGATACAACAGGGTTCTACACTGAAGCTTTCTTT. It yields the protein CASRDTTGFYTEAFF. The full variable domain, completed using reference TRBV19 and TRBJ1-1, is DGGITQSPKYLFRKEGQNVTLSCEQNLNHDAMYWYRQDPGQGLRLIYYSQIVNDFQKGDIAEGYSVSREKKESFPLTVTSAQKNPTAFYLCASRDTTGFYTEAFFGQGTRLTVV.

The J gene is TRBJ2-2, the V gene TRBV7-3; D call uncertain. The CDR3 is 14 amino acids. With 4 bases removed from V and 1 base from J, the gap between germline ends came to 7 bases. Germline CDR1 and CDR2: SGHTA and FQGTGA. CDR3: CASSSRQNTGELFF. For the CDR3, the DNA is TGTGCCAGCAGCTCCAGGCAGAACACCGGGGAGCTGTTTTTT.

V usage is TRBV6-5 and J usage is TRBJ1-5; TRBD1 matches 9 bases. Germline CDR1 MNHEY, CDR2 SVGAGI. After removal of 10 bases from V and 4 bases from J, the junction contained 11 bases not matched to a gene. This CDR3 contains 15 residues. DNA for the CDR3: TGTGCCATCCGGGACAGGGATCGGGGAAATCAGCCCCAGCATTTT. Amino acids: CAIRDRDRGNQPQHF.

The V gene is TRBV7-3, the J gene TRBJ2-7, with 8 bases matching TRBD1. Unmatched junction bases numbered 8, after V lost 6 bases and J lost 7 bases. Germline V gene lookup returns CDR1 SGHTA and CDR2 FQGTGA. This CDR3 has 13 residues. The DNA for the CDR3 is TGTGCCAGCAGGGGGACAGGAACGGGAGAGCAGTACTTC. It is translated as CASRGTGTGEQYF.

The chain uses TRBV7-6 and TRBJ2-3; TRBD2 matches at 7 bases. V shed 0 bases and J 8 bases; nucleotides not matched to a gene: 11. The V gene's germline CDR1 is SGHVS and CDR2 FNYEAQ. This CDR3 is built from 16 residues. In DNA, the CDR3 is TGTGCCAGCAGCTTAGCCCGGGCGGGGAGGGAAGGTACGCAGTATTTT. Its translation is CASSLARAGREGTQYF. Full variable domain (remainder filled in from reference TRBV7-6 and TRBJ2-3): GAGVSQSPRYKVTKRGQDVALRCDPISGHVSLYWYRQALGQGPEFLTYFNYEAQQDKSGLPNDRFSAERPEGSISTLTIQRTEQRDSAMYRCASSLARAGREGTQYFGPGTRLTVL.

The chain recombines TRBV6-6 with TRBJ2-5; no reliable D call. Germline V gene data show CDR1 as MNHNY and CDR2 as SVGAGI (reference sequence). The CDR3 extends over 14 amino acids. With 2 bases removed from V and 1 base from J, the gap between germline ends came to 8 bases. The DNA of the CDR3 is TGTGCCAGCAGTTACGGGCGATTCCAAGAGACCCAGTACTTC. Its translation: CASSYGRFQETQYF.

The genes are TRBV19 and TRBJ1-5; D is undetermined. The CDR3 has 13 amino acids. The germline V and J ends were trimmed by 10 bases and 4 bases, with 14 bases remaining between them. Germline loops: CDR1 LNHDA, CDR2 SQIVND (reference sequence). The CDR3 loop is CATLGRINQPQHF. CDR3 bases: TGTGCCACCCTCGGGAGGATTAATCAGCCCCAGCATTTT.

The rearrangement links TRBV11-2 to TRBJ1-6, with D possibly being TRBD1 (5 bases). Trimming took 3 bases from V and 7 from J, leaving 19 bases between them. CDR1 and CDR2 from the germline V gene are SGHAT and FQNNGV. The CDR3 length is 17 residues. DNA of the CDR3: TGTGCCAGCAGCTTCGCTCGGGGGGGGTCTCAGAATTCACCCCTCCACTTT. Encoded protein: CASSFARGGSQNSPLHF.

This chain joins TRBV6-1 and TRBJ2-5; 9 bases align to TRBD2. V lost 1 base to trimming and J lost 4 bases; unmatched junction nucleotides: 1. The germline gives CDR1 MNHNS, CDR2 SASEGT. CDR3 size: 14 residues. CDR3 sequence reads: CASSEGLAVETQYF. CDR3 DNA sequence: TGTGCCAGCAGTGAAGGACTAGCGGTAGAGACCCAGTACTTC.

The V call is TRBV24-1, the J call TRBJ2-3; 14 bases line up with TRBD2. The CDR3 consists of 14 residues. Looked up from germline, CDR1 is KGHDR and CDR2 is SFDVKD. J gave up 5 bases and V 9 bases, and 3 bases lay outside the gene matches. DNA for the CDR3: TGTGCCACCGGGACTAGCGGGAGACGAGATACGCAGTATTTT. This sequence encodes CATGTSGRRDTQYF.

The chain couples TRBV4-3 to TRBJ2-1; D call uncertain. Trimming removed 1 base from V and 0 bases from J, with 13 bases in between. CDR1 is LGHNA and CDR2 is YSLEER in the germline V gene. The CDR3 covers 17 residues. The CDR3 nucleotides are TGCGCCAGCAGCCAAGTCCACGCGGTGGGCTCCTACAATGAGCAGTTCTTC. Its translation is CASSQVHAVGSYNEQFF.

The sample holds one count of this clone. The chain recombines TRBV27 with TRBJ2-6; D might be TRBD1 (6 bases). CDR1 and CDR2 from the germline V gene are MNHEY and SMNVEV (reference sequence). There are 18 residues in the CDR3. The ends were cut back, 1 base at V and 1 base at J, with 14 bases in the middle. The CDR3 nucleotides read TGTGCCAGCAGTTTATGGACAGCCCCGAGGTCTGGGGCCAACGTCCTGACTTTC. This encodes CASSLWTAPRSGANVLTF.

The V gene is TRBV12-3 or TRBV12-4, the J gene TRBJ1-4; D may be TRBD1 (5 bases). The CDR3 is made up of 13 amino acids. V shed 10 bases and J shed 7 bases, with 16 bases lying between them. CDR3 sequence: CATKATGGEKLFF. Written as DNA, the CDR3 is TGTGCCACCAAGGCCACAGGCGGTGAAAAACTGTTTTTT.

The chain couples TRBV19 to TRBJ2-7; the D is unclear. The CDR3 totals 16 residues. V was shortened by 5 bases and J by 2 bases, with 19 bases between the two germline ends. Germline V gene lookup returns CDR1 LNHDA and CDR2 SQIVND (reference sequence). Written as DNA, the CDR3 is TGTGCCAGTAGTTCCTCCTATCCGATCCTGGCCTACGAGCAGTACTTC. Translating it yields CASSSSYPILAYEQYF.

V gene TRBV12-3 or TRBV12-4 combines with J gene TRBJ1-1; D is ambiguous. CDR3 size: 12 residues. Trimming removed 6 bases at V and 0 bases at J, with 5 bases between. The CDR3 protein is CASRGLNTEAFF. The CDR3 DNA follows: TGTGCCAGCAGGGGCTTGAACACTGAAGCTTTCTTT.

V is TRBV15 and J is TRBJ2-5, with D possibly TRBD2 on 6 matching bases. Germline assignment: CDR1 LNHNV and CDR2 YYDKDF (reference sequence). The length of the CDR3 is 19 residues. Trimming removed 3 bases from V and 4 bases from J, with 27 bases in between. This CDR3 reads CATSSRGEVLPSSRETQYF. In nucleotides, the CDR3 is TGTGCCACCAGCAGCCGTGGGGAGGTTTTGCCTTCCTCACGAGAGACCCAGTACTTC.

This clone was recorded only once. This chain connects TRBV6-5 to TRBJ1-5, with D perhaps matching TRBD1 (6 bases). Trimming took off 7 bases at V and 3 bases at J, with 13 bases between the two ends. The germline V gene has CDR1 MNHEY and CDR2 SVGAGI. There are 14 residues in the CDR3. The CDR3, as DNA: TGTGCCAGCACCACAGGGTCCTACAATCAGCCCCAGCATTTT. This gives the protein CASTTGSYNQPQHF.

CDR3 nucleotide sequence: TGTGCCAGCAGTTTAGCAGGGGTTCTCAATCAGCCCCAGCATTTT. Its translation is CASSLAGVLNQPQHF. The V call is TRBV28, the J call TRBJ1-5; a possible D gene is TRBD1 (6 bases). The CDR3 runs 15 residues. Germline CDR1 MDHEN, CDR2 SYDVKM. V lost 2 bases and J 3 bases, leaving 11 bases between the germline ends.